This passage covers 25 T cell receptor beta chains from one sample sequenced in a study of T cell responses to AZD1222 COVID-19 vaccine. Profiled with immunoSEQ multiplex PCR; TCRdb holds only in-frame clones, not every one. The sample lists around 140,000 clones, around 89% occurring once. The sequenced sample was peripheral blood, obtained on day 0 of AZD1222 vaccination. The receptors originated from an adult in good health.

This clone was counted once. The V and J genes are TRBV3-1 (or the pseudogene TRBV3-2) and TRBJ2-5; 9 bases agree with TRBD2. Germline V gene data show CDR1 as LGHDT and CDR2 as YNNKEL (reference sequence). J was trimmed by 3 bases and V by 2 bases; bases with no gene match: 10. This CDR3 contains 17 residues. CDR3 nucleotides: TGTGCCAGCAGCCAACACCCGGACCAGCGGGGGGAAGAGACCCAGTACTTC. Translating it yields CASSQHPDQRGEETQYF.

A single count supports this clone. This chain joins TRBV2 and TRBJ1-1; 7 bases align to TRBD1. The CDR3 extends over 16 amino acids. With V trimmed by 4 bases and J by 2 bases, 10 bases remained unmatched. Germline loops: CDR1 SNHLY, CDR2 FYNNEI. CDR3 amino acids: CASSGQGERLNTEAFF. In DNA, the CDR3 is TGTGCCAGCAGTGGACAGGGAGAAAGACTTAACACTGAAGCTTTCTTT.

The rearrangement uses TRBV18 and TRBJ1-5; 8 nucleotides agree with TRBD1. Germline V gives CDR1 KGHSH, CDR2 LQKENI. This CDR3 has 17 amino acids. V lost 4 bases, J lost 1 base, and 9 bases stayed unmatched. The CDR3 spells CASSLDRGRASNQPQHF. The DNA of the CDR3 is TGTGCCAGCTCACTCGACAGGGGCAGGGCGAGCAATCAGCCCCAGCATTTT.

The chain uses TRBV19 and TRBJ1-1; no clear D gene. From germline, CDR1 is LNHDA and CDR2 SQIVND (reference sequence). V lost 1 base and J 4 bases, leaving 10 bases between the germline ends. CDR3 length: 14 amino acids. The DNA of the CDR3 is TGTGCCAGTAGTATAGGAGGGCTCAGCACTGAAGCTTTCTTT. Protein: CASSIGGLSTEAFF.

As DNA, the CDR3 is TGCGCCAGCAGCCCCAGACGGGACACTGAAGCTTTCTTT. It translates to CASSPRRDTEAFF. The J gene is TRBJ1-1, the V gene TRBV4-1; D is unclear. This CDR3 region has 13 residues. Germline CDR1 is MGHRA and CDR2 is YSYEKL. V lost 4 bases and J lost 3, with 9 bases in between.

The chain couples TRBV28 to TRBJ1-1, with 7 bases fitting TRBD1. Germline CDR1 reads MDHEN; CDR2 reads SYDVKM. The CDR3 is made up of 15 amino acids. V shed 4 bases, J shed 5 bases, and the junction held 10 bases outside the gene matches. In DNA, the CDR3 is TGTGCCAGCAGTTCCCAGAGGGGGCGCGGTACTGAAGCTTTCTTT. Translating gives CASSSQRGRGTEAFF.

The chain uses TRBV2 and TRBJ1-6, with D unclear. Germline V lookup: CDR1 SNHLY, CDR2 FYNNEI. The CDR3 has 13 residues. V lost 1 base and J 9 bases, leaving 7 bases between the germline ends. CDR3 region: CASSEGGVSPLHF. The CDR3 DNA reads as TGTGCCAGCAGTGAAGGTGGGGTTTCACCCCTCCACTTT.

The chain carries TRBV28 and TRBJ2-7, with no clear D. The CDR3 spans 15 residues. Germline V gives CDR1 MDHEN, CDR2 SYDVKM. V was cut by 6 bases and J by 3 bases, with 18 bases left in between. CDR3 protein: CASRSTVGSYYEQYF. In DNA form, the CDR3 reads TGTGCCAGCAGATCGACCGTCGGCTCATACTACGAGCAGTACTTC.

In this sample, this clone turned up a few times. V gene TRBV23-1 combines with J gene TRBJ2-3; 8 bases map to TRBD1. TRBV23-1 is an ORF, with its function uncertain. The CDR3 sequence is 15 residues long. V trimming: 0 bases; J trimming: 7 bases; junction bases outside the gene matches: 6. The CDR3 is CASSQSRQGTNTQYF. The CDR3 DNA reads as TGCGCCAGCAGTCAATCTCGACAGGGGACAAATACGCAGTATTTT.

This clone was seen once. The genes are TRBV5-6 and TRBJ1-4, with a possible D match to TRBD1 (5 bases). Germline CDR1 is SGHDT and CDR2 is YYEEEE. The CDR3 contains 15 residues. V dropped 0 bases and J dropped 4 bases, with 10 bases sitting between them. The CDR3 DNA reads TGTGCCAGCAGCTTGGGGACAAAGCTTAATGAAAAACTGTTTTTT. Its protein is CASSLGTKLNEKLFF.

This clone was seen a single time. Other DNA sequences in this sample translate to the same CDR3. The chain uses TRBV5-1 and TRBJ2-7; TRBD2 matches at 11 bases. The CDR3 is made up of 15 amino acids. Per germline, CDR1 SGHRS and CDR2 YFSETQ. The V segment lost 3 bases and the J segment 4 bases; nucleotides outside the gene matches: 6. CDR3 in DNA: TGCGCCAGCAGCTCACTAGCGGGAGTCGGGTACGAGCAGTACTTC. Its protein is CASSSLAGVGYEQYF.

The chain uses TRBV5-1 and TRBJ2-7, with D hard to call. V dropped 4 bases and J dropped 5 bases, with 16 bases sitting between them. Germline assignment: CDR1 SGHRS and CDR2 YFSETQ. This CDR3 spans 14 amino acids. The CDR3 DNA reads as TGCGCCAGCAGCCCAATATTCCGTCTACACGAGCAGTACTTC. Its translation: CASSPIFRLHEQYF.

In this sample, this clone turned up a few times. DNA for the CDR3: TGCAGTGCTAGAGATGGCGGTACGCAGTATTTT. Amino acid sequence: CSARDGGTQYF. The V and J genes are TRBV20-1 and TRBJ2-3; no definite D call. CDR1 is DFQATT and CDR2 is SNEGSKA in the germline V gene (reference sequence). Trimming shortened V by 0 bases and J by 8 bases, and 6 bases separated the two germline ends. The CDR3 has 11 residues.

CDR3 sequence (DNA): TGTGCCAGCTCAGTCCAAAGCCCGTTAACAAACTCTGGAAACACCATATATTTT. Its protein product is CASSVQSPLTNSGNTIYF. J is TRBJ1-3 and V is TRBV18; no clear D. Germline V gene lookup returns CDR1 KGHSH and CDR2 LQKENI. The length of the CDR3 is 18 residues. Trimming removed 5 bases at V and 0 bases at J, with 20 bases between.

The V gene is TRBV5-1, the J gene TRBJ1-2; D is uncertain. Germline assignment: CDR1 SGHRS and CDR2 YFSETQ. The CDR3 consists of 14 residues. The V gene lost 3 bases and the J gene lost 8 bases, with 17 bases spanning the gap. This CDR3 reads CASSSGSGFSGYTF. Here the CDR3 DNA reads TGCGCCAGCAGCTCGGGGTCCGGGTTTAGCGGCTACACCTTC.

The genes are TRBV6-5 and TRBJ1-6; 9 bases line up with TRBD1. Per the germline V gene, CDR1 is MNHEY and CDR2 is SVGAGI. The J segment lost 7 bases and the V segment lost 6 bases, leaving 1 base of the junction unmatched. The CDR3 covers 13 residues. The CDR3 reads CASSGQGNSPLHF. The DNA for the CDR3 is TGTGCCAGCAGCGGACAGGGGAATTCACCCCTCCACTTT.

The CDR3, as DNA: TGTGCCAGCAGTTGGGCAGGGGGGGTCGGGCAGTACTTC. It yields the protein CASSWAGGVGQYF. This rearrangement joins TRBV27 to TRBJ2-7; the D gene could be TRBD1 or TRBD2 (7 bases each). Germline CDR1 reads MNHEY; CDR2 reads SMNVEV (reference sequence). Trimming removed 4 bases from V and 9 bases from J, with 16 bases in between. The CDR3 has 13 amino acids.

DNA of the CDR3: TGCGCCAGCAGCCAAGACAGCAGGGAAGGTCAGCCCCAGCATTTT. Its protein is CASSQDSREGQPQHF. V and J are TRBV4-1 and TRBJ1-5; weak D call: TRBD1 (5 bases). V was cut by 0 bases and J by 6 bases, with 12 bases left in between. The CDR3 has 15 residues. Germline V gene lookup returns CDR1 MGHRA and CDR2 YSYEKL.

The chain has TRBV6-5 and TRBJ2-5; a weak D match, TRBD1 (6 bases). Germline CDR1 and CDR2: MNHEY and SVGAGI. CDR3 length: 12 amino acids. V was shortened by 6 bases and J by 5 bases, with 10 bases between the two germline ends. The CDR3 DNA sequence: TGTGCCAGCAGAGGAACAGGGGAGACCCAGTACTTC. This translates into CASRGTGETQYF.

V usage is TRBV7-9 and J usage is TRBJ1-1; TRBD1 matches at 9 bases. The CDR3 totals 14 residues. Germline V CDR1 and CDR2: SEHNR, FQNEAQ (reference sequence). V trimming: 6 bases; J trimming: 4 bases; junction bases outside the gene matches: 6. The CDR3 sequence: CASSSDRGSTEAFF. Written as DNA, the CDR3 is TGTGCCAGCAGTTCCGACAGGGGGTCCACTGAAGCTTTCTTT.

This clone appeared once. This chain uses TRBV10-1 with TRBJ2-1, with 9 bases fitting TRBD2. Germline CDR1 and CDR2: WNHNN and SYGVQD (reference sequence). Trimming removed 4 bases from V and 1 base from J; junction bases left unmatched: 2. The CDR3 runs to 15 residues. CDR3 nucleotide sequence: TGCGCCAGCAGTGCTAGCGGGATGTCCTACAATGAGCAGTTCTTC. Protein product: CASSASGMSYNEQFF.

V gene TRBV4-1 combines with J gene TRBJ1-2; D is uncertain. Germline V CDR1 and CDR2: MGHRA, YSYEKL. The CDR3 loop spans 13 amino acids. The V gene lost 1 base and the J gene lost 6 bases, with 9 bases spanning the gap. The CDR3 loop is CASSQGTGDGYTF. In DNA, the CDR3 is TGCGCCAGCAGCCAAGGGACGGGAGATGGCTACACCTTC.

J is TRBJ2-5 and V is TRBV9; 15 bases fit TRBD2. Germline CDR1 SGDLS, CDR2 YYNGEE. The CDR3 runs to 17 residues. The trim removed 4 bases at V and 5 bases at J, leaving 9 bases unmatched. For the CDR3, the DNA is TGTGCCAGCAGCCCCCGGACTAGCGGGGGGGCCGTTGAGACCCAGTACTTC. It is translated as CASSPRTSGGAVETQYF.

V is TRBV5-4 and J is TRBJ2-1; 8 bases are a match to TRBD2. Germline V gives CDR1 SGHNT, CDR2 YYREEE (reference sequence). The ends lost 1 base at V and 6 bases at J; junction bases unmatched: 3. The CDR3 has 14 amino acids. Here the CDR3 reads CASSLPGTSNEQFF. The CDR3 DNA reads TGTGCCAGCAGCTTGCCCGGGACTAGCAATGAGCAGTTCTTC.

This clone was seen a single time. This chain connects TRBV6-5 to TRBJ2-2; D is ambiguous. The CDR3 covers 14 residues. From germline, CDR1 is MNHEY and CDR2 SVGAGI. V lost 6 bases and J 6 bases, leaving 14 bases between the germline ends. The CDR3 here is CASSPERPSGELFF. CDR3 nucleotides: TGTGCCAGCAGCCCCGAGAGGCCCTCCGGGGAGCTGTTTTTT.